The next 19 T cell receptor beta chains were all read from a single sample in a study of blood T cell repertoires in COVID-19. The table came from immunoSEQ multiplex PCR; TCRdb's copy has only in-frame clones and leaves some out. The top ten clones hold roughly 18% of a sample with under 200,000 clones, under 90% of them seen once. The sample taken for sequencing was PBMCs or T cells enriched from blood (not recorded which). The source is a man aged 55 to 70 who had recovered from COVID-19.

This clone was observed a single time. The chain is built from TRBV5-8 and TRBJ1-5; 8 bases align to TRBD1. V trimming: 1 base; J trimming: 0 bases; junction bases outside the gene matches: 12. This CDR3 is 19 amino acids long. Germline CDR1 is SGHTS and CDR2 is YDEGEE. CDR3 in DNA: TGTGCCAGCAGCTTGCCCCGCGACAGGGGTTCCTATAGCAATCAGCCCCAGCATTTT. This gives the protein CASSLPRDRGSYSNQPQHF. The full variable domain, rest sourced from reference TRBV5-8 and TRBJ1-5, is EAGVTQSPTHLIKTRGQQATLRCSPISGHTSVYWYQQALGLGLQFLLWYDEGEERNRGNFPPRFSGRQFPNYSSELNVNALELEDSALYLCASSLPRDRGSYSNQPQHFGDGTRLSIL.

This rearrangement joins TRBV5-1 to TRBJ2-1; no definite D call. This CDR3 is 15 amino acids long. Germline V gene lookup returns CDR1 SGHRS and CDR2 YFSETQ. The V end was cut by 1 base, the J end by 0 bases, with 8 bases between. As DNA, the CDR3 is TGCGCCAGCAGCTTGTATGGCAGCTCCTACAATGAGCAGTTCTTC. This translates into CASSLYGSSYNEQFF.

This CDR3 is CASSLVRRHYNEQFF. The CDR3 DNA reads TGTGCCAGCAGCTTAGTCCGTCGACACTACAATGAGCAGTTCTTC. This chain connects TRBV7-9 to TRBJ2-1; no clear D gene. Germline V CDR1 and CDR2: SEHNR, FQNEAQ (reference sequence). The CDR3 has 15 amino acids. The V end was cut by 1 base, the J end by 3 bases, with 10 bases between.

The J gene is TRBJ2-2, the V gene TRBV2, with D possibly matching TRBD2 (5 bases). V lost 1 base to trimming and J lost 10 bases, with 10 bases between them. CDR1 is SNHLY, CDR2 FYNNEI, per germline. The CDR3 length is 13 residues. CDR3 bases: TGTGCCAGCAGTGAAGGGGAGTTGGAGGAGCTGTTTTTT. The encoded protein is CASSEGELEELFF.

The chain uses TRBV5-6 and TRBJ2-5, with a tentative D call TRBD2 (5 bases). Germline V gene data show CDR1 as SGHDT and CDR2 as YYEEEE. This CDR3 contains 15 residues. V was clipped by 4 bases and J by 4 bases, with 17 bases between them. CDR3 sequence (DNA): TGTGCCAGCAGCCTCCCAACTATGAGCGGAGAGACCCAGTACTTC. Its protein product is CASSLPTMSGETQYF.

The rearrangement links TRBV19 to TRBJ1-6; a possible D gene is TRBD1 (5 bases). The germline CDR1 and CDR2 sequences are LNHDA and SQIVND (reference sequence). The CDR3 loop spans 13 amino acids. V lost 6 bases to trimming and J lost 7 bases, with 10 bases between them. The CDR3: CASRGRGNSPLHF. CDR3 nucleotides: TGTGCCAGTAGGGGACGGGGGAATTCACCCCTCCACTTT.

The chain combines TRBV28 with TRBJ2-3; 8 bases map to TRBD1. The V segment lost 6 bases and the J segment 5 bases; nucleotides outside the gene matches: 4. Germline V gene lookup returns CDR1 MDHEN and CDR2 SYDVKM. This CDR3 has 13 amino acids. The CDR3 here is CASSQQGVDTQYF. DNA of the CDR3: TGTGCCAGCAGCCAACAGGGGGTAGATACGCAGTATTTT.

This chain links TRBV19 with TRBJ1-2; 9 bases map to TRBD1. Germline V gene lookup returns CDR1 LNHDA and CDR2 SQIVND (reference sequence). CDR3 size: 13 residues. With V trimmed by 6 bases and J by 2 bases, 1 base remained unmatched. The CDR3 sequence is CASRGTGNYGYTF. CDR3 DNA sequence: TGTGCCAGTAGGGGGACAGGGAACTATGGCTACACCTTC.

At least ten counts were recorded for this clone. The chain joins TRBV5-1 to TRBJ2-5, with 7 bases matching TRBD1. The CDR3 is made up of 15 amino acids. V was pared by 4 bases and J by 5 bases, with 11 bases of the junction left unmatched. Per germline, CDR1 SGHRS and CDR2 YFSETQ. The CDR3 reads CASSPSDRVVETQYF. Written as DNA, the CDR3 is TGCGCCAGCAGCCCCTCAGACAGGGTGGTCGAGACCCAGTACTTC.

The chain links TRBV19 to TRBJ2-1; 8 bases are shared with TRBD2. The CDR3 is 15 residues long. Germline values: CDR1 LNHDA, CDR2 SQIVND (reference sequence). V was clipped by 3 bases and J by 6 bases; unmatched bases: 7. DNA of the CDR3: TGTGCCAGTAGTATTGAGCTAGCGGGCCGCAATGAGCAGTTCTTC. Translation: CASSIELAGRNEQFF.

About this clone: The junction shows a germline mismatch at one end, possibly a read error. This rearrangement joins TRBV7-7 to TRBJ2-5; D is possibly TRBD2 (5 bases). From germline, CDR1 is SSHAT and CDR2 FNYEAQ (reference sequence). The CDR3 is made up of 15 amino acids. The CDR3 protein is CASSITRAGQETQYF. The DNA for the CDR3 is TGTGCTAGCAGCATTACGAGGGCCGGGCAAGAGACCCAGTACTTC. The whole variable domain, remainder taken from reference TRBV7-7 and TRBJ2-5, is GAGVSQSPRYKVTKRGQDVTLRCDPISSHATLYWYQQALGQGPEFLTYFNYEAQPDKSGLPSDRFSAERPEGSISTLTIQRTEQRDSAMYRCASSITRAGQETQYFGPGTRLLVL.

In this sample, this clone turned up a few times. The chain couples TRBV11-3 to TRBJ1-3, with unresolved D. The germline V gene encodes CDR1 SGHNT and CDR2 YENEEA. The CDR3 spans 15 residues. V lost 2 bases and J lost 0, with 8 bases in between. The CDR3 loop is CASSLNGYSGNTIYF. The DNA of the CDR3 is TGTGCCAGCAGCTTAAACGGTTACTCTGGAAACACCATATATTTT.

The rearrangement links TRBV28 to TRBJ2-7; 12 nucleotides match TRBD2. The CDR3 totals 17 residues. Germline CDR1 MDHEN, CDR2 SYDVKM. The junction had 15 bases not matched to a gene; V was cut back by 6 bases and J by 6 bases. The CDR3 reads CASSNPRLAGVRAEQYF. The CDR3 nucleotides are TGTGCCAGCAGCAACCCTCGACTAGCGGGAGTTCGCGCCGAGCAGTACTTC.

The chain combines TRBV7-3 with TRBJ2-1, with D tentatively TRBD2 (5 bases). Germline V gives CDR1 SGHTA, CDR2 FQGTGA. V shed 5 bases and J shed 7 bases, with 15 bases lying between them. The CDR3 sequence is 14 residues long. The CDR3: CASSRGSWSNEQFF. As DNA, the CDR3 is TGTGCCAGCAGCCGCGGGTCATGGAGTAATGAGCAGTTCTTC.

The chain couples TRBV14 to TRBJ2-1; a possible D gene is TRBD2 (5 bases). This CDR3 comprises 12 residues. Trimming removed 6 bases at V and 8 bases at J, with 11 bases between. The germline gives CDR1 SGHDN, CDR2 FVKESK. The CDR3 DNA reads TGTGCCAGCAGTCACCCCGGGGATGAGCAGTTCTTC. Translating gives CASSHPGDEQFF.

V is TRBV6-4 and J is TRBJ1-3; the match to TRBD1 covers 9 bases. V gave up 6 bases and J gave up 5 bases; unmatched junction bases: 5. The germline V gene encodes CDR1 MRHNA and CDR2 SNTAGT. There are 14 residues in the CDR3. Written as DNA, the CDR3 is TGTGCCAGCAGGGCCGACAGGGGGAGAAACACCATATATTTT. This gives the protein CASRADRGRNTIYF.

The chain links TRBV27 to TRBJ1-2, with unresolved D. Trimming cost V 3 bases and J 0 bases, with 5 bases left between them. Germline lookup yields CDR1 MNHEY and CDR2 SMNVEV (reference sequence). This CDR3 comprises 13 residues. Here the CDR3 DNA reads TGTGCCAGCAGTTTTTTATCTAACTATGGCTACACCTTC. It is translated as CASSFLSNYGYTF.

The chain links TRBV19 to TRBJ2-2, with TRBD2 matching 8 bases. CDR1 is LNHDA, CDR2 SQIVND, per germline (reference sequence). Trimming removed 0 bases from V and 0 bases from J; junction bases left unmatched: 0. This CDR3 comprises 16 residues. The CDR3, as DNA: TGTGCCAGTAGTATAGATAGCGGGGCGAACACCGGGGAGCTGTTTTTT. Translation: CASSIDSGANTGELFF.

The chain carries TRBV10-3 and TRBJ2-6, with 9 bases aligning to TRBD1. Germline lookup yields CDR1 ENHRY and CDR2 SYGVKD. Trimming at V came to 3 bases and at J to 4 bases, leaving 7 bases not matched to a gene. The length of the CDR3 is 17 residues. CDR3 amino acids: CAISDSTGGMGANVLTF. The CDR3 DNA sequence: TGTGCCATCAGTGACTCGACAGGGGGTATGGGGGCCAACGTCCTGACTTTC.